The 18 T cell receptor beta chains below come from one sample, sequenced in a study of T-cell reconstitution after alpha-beta-depleted transplantation in children. Unique molecular identifiers tagged the TCRbeta library. TCRdb reanalysed the PCR reads using MiXCR and keeps one entry per CDR3 protein. The sample has some 120,000 distinct CDR3 sequences, 23% seen once. Specimen: PBMCs, mostly from graft donor cells, collected 180 days after TCRalphabeta/CD19-depleted stem cell transplant. The origin of the receptors is a male patient aged 2 to 9 who had a stem cell transplant for chronic granulomatous disease, so the T cells may come from the graft donor.

This clonotype was detected once. The chain is built from TRBV7-9 and TRBJ2-7; maybe TRBD2 (5 bases). Germline V gene lookup returns CDR1 SEHNR and CDR2 FQNEAQ (reference sequence). Trimming cost V 7 bases and J 4 bases, with 11 bases left between them. The CDR3 runs to 12 residues. The CDR3 DNA reads TGTGCCAGCAACCCAGGCGGGTACGAGCAGTACTTC. Protein sequence: CASNPGGYEQYF.

The chain couples TRBV5-6 to TRBJ2-3; 7 positions match TRBD2. The V gene's germline CDR1 is SGHDT and CDR2 YYEEEE. J was trimmed by 2 bases and V by 0 bases; bases with no gene match: 3. The length of the CDR3 is 15 residues. The CDR3 region has the DNA TGTGCCAGCAGCTTGGGCCTAGCGGACACAGATACGCAGTATTTT. It specifies CASSLGLADTDTQYF.

This clonotype turned up a few times. This chain connects TRBV7-2 to TRBJ1-1; no clear D. Germline CDR1 reads SGHTA; CDR2 reads FQGNSA. This CDR3 region has 15 residues. The V end was cut by 3 bases, the J end by 0 bases, with 11 bases between. This CDR3 is CASSFSGSMNTEAFF. CDR3 coding DNA: TGTGCCAGCAGCTTTAGTGGGAGCATGAACACTGAAGCTTTCTTT.

The chain combines TRBV29-1 with TRBJ1-6; the match to TRBD1 covers 7 bases. Germline V gene sequence: CDR1 SQVTM, CDR2 ANQGSEA. The CDR3 is 12 amino acids. V shed 6 bases and J 6 bases; nucleotides not matched to a gene: 2. The CDR3 spells CSVRDSNSPLHF. CDR3 DNA sequence: TGCAGCGTCCGGGACAGTAATTCACCCCTCCACTTT.

This clonotype has only a few counts. The chain carries TRBV5-1 and TRBJ2-3; D may be TRBD1 or TRBD2 (5 bases each). Trimming left V 5 bases short and J 3 bases short, with 7 bases between. The CDR3 loop spans 12 amino acids. The germline V gene encodes CDR1 SGHRS and CDR2 YFSETQ. As DNA, the CDR3 is TGCGCCAGCAGTTGGGGGACAGATACGCAGTATTTT. Translating gives CASSWGTDTQYF.

The chain links TRBV10-3 to TRBJ1-1; TRBD1 is a possible D gene (5 bases). The CDR3 length is 17 residues. The germline V gene has CDR1 ENHRY and CDR2 SYGVKD. V was shortened by 4 bases and J by 1 base, with 19 bases between the two germline ends. The CDR3 reads CAISADTSGTQNTEAFF. CDR3 DNA: TGTGCCATCAGTGCCGACACTTCCGGGACCCAGAACACTGAAGCTTTCTTT.

The rearrangement links TRBV29-1 to TRBJ1-2; D is possibly TRBD1 (6 bases). Trimming took off 1 base at V and 4 bases at J, with 10 bases between the two ends. The germline gives CDR1 SQVTM, CDR2 ANQGSEA. The CDR3 extends over 13 amino acids. The CDR3 spells CSVEGGHRYGYTF. CDR3 DNA sequence: TGCAGCGTTGAAGGGGGACACCGCTATGGCTACACCTTC. Together with reference TRBV29-1 and TRBJ1-2, the CDR3 gives the full variable domain: SAVISQKPSRDICQRGTSLTIQCQVDSQVTMMFWYRQQPGQSLTLIATANQGSEATYESGFVIDKFPISRPNLTFSTLTVSNMSPEDSSIYLCSVEGGHRYGYTFGSGTRLTVV.

The rearrangement uses TRBV18 and TRBJ2-1; D perhaps matches TRBD2 (6 bases). The CDR3 has 14 amino acids. Trimming took off 5 bases at V and 8 bases at J, with 16 bases between the two ends. Germline lookup yields CDR1 KGHSH and CDR2 LQKENI. CDR3 in amino acids: CASSRLVPDYEQFF. The CDR3 coding sequence is TGTGCCAGCTCAAGACTAGTCCCCGACTATGAGCAGTTCTTC.

This clonotype was counted at least ten times. The CDR3 region has the DNA TGCAGTGCTAGACCCCAGGGCTACGAGCAGTACTTC. Translation: CSARPQGYEQYF. This rearrangement joins TRBV20-1 to TRBJ2-7, with D perhaps matching TRBD1 (5 bases). V dropped 2 bases and J dropped 3 bases, with 8 bases sitting between them. This CDR3 has 12 residues. CDR1 is DFQATT and CDR2 is SNEGSKA in the germline V gene (reference sequence).

This chain joins TRBV5-1 and TRBJ2-3; TRBD2 is a possible D gene (6 bases). Germline V CDR1 and CDR2: SGHRS, YFSETQ. The CDR3 is made up of 13 amino acids. Trimming took 7 bases from V and 6 from J, leaving 15 bases between them. The CDR3 loop is CASGPGSGDTQYF. CDR3 DNA sequence: TGCGCCAGCGGACCCGGGAGTGGGGATACGCAGTATTTT.

This clonotype appeared many times. The gene calls are TRBV10-3 and TRBJ2-3, with 7 bases fitting TRBD1. The CDR3 is made up of 16 amino acids. Per the germline V gene, CDR1 is ENHRY and CDR2 is SYGVKD. Unmatched junction bases numbered 13, after V lost 6 bases and J lost 4 bases. CDR3: CAISKRDSLTADTQYF. DNA of the CDR3: TGTGCCATCAGCAAAAGGGACAGCCTCACCGCAGATACGCAGTATTTT.

The V and J genes are TRBV12-3 or TRBV12-4 and TRBJ2-3; TRBD2 is a possible D gene (7 bases). The CDR3 sequence is 15 residues long. V dropped 2 bases and J dropped 6 bases, with 15 bases sitting between them. CDR3 in amino acids: CASSLSDRRGDTQYF. The DNA for the CDR3 is TGTGCCAGCAGTTTAAGTGACAGGCGGGGGGATACGCAGTATTTT.

This clonotype showed up just a few times. The V call is TRBV18, the J call TRBJ1-4; no firm D call. This CDR3 has 15 amino acids. The germline V and J ends were trimmed by 1 base and 6 bases, with 12 bases remaining between them. The germline CDR1 and CDR2 sequences are KGHSH and LQKENI. CDR3 in amino acids: CASSPLPRHDEKLFF. The DNA of the CDR3 is TGTGCCAGCTCACCACTCCCCAGACACGATGAAAAACTGTTTTTT.

This clonotype occurred many times. J is TRBJ2-3 and V is TRBV11-2; the match to TRBD2 covers 8 bases. The J segment lost 4 bases and the V segment lost 0 bases, leaving 6 bases of the junction unmatched. The length of the CDR3 is 16 residues. The V gene's germline CDR1 is SGHAT and CDR2 FQNNGV. CDR3 in amino acids: CASSLDVSGRSDTQYF. In DNA, the CDR3 is TGTGCCAGCAGCTTAGATGTAAGCGGGAGATCAGATACGCAGTATTTT.

This clonotype was detected many times. V usage is TRBV4-1 and J usage is TRBJ2-1; D unresolved. The germline V gene has CDR1 MGHRA and CDR2 YSYEKL. There are 15 residues in the CDR3. The V end lost 1 base, the J end lost 3 bases, and 10 bases lay between the germline ends. CDR3: CASSQGSSGYNEQFF. DNA of the CDR3: TGCGCCAGCAGCCAAGGGAGCTCGGGCTACAATGAGCAGTTCTTC.

In its sample, this clonotype was seen a few times. The chain links TRBV6-2 or TRBV6-3 to TRBJ2-6; D is possibly TRBD2 (6 bases). Germline V gives CDR1 MNHEY, CDR2 SVGEGT. This CDR3 comprises 21 residues. The V end lost 1 base, the J end lost 2 bases, and 24 bases lay between the germline ends. In DNA form, the CDR3 reads TGTGCCAGCAGTTACTTCGGGGTCCCTAGTGGATCGGGGGCTGGGGCCAACGTCCTGACTTTC. Its protein is CASSYFGVPSGSGAGANVLTF.

At least ten counts were recorded for this clonotype. The genes are TRBV20-1 and TRBJ2-7, with D perhaps TRBD2 (5 bases). Germline CDR1 reads DFQATT; CDR2 reads SNEGSKA (reference sequence). There are 13 residues in the CDR3. Trimming took off 0 bases at V and 3 bases at J, with 9 bases between the two ends. The DNA of the CDR3 is TGCAGTGCTAGAGATGCGAGGGACTACGAGCAGTACTTC. The encoded protein is CSARDARDYEQYF.

This clonotype was detected many times. This chain connects TRBV7-2 to TRBJ2-3; TRBD2 might be the D (5 bases). The germline gives CDR1 SGHTA, CDR2 FQGNSA. V was shortened by 4 bases and J by 3 bases, with 17 bases between the two germline ends. The CDR3 loop spans 16 amino acids. The CDR3 nucleotides are TGTGCCAGCAGCTCCCCGGCTAGGCGGGCGACAGATACGCAGTATTTT. Encoded protein: CASSSPARRATDTQYF. The whole variable domain, filled in from reference TRBV7-2 and TRBJ2-3, reads GAGVSQSPSNKVTEKGKDVELRCDPISGHTALYWYRQSLGQGLEFLIYFQGNSAPDKSGLPSDRFSAERTGGSVSTLTIQRTQQEDSAVYLCASSSPARRATDTQYFGPGTRLTVL.